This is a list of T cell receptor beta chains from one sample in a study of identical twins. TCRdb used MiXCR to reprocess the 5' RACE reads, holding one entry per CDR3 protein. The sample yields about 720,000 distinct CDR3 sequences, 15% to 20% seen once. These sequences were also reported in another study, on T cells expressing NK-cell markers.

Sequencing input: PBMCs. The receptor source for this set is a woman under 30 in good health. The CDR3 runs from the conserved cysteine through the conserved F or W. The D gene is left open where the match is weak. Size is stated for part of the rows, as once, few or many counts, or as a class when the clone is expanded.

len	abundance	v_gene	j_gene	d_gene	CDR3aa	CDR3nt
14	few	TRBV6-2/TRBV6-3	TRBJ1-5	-	CASRQGSLNQPQHF	TGTGCCAGCAGACAGGGTAGCTTGAATCAGCCCCAGCATTTT
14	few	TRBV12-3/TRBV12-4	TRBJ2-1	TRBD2	CASSFSVAGLEKFF	TGTGCCAGCAGCTTTTCGGTAGCGGGACTGGAGAAGTTCTTC
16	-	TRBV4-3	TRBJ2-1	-	CASSQGGGRGNNEQFF	TGCGCCAGCAGCCAAGGAGGTGGGAGAGGCAACAATGAGCAGTTCTTC
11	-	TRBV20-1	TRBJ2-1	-	CSASYPNEQFF	TGCAGTGCTAGTTATCCCAATGAGCAGTTCTTC
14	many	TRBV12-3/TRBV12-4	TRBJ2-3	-	CASSLALSTDTQYF	TGTGCCAGCAGTCTAGCGCTCAGCACAGATACGCAGTATTTT
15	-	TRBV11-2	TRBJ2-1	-	CASSQRTRSYNEQFF	TGTGCCAGCAGCCAAAGGACCCGGTCCTACAATGAGCAGTTCTTC
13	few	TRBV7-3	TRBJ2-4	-	CASSFTRGNIQYF	TGTGCCAGCAGCTTCACTAGGGGAAACATTCAGTACTTC
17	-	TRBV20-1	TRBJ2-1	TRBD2	CSCPGLAGDANYNEQFF	TGCAGCTGCCCCGGACTAGCGGGAGATGCCAATTACAATGAGCAGTTCTTC
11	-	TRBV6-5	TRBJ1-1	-	CASVFGTEAFF	TGTGCCAGCGTTTTTGGCACTGAAGCTTTCTTT
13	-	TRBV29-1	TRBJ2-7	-	CSVEGQADYEQYF	TGCAGCGTTGAAGGCCAGGCGGACTACGAGCAGTACTTC
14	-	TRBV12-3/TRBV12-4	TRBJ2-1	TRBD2	CASTLSGSGNEQFF	TGTGCCAGCACCCTAAGCGGGAGTGGGAATGAGCAGTTCTTC
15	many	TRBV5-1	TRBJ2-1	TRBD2	CASRRTSGTYNEQFF	TGCGCCAGCCGACGGACTAGCGGGACCTACAATGAGCAGTTCTTC
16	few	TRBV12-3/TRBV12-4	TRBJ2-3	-	CASSLLAGASTDTQYF	TGTGCCAGCAGTTTATTGGCCGGGGCCAGCACAGATACGCAGTATTTT
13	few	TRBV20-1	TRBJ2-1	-	CSASPDLPPEQFF	TGCAGTGCTAGTCCGGACCTCCCCCCTGAGCAGTTCTTC
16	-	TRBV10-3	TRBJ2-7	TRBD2	CAISDIGTSGMVEQYF	TGTGCCATCAGTGATATAGGGACTAGCGGGATGGTCGAGCAGTACTTC
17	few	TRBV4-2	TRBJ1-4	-	CASSQLEDGSLNEKLFF	TGTGCCAGCAGCCAACTCGAGGACGGGAGCTTAAATGAAAAACTGTTTTTT
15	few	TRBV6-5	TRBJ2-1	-	CASSSPRQQGYEQFF	TGTGCCAGCAGTTCCCCGAGACAACAGGGTTATGAGCAGTTCTTC
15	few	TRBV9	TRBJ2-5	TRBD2	CASSEGLAQDETQYF	TGTGCCAGCAGCGAGGGACTAGCGCAAGACGAGACCCAGTACTTC
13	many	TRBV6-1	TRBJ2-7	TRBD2	CASSLAGYYEQYF	TGTGCCAGCAGCCTAGCGGGGTACTACGAGCAGTACTTC
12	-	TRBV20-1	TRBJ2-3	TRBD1	CSVLARQGSLYF	TGCAGTGTCCTTGCACGACAGGGTTCCTTGTATTTT
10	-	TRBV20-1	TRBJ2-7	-	CSADRDRAYF	TGCAGTGCTGACCGGGACCGAGCGTACTTC
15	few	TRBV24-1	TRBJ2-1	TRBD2	CATSDSASGDNEQFF	TGTGCCACCAGTGATTCGGCTAGCGGGGACAATGAGCAGTTCTTC
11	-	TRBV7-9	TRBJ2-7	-	CASRELQEQYF	TGTGCCAGCAGGGAATTGCAGGAGCAGTACTTC
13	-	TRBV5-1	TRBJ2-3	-	CASSSIGGDTQYF	TGCGCCAGCAGCTCCATAGGGGGGGATACGCAGTATTTT
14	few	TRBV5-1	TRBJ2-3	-	CASSPKGTTDTQYF	TGCGCCAGCAGCCCCAAGGGGACCACAGATACGCAGTATTTT
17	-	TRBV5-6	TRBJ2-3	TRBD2	CASSLVGLAGGTDTQYF	TGTGCCAGCAGCTTGGTCGGACTAGCGGGAGGCACAGATACGCAGTATTTT
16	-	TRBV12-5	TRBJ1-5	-	CASGNVTRRANQPQHF	TGTGCTAGTGGTAACGTCACCAGGCGAGCAAATCAGCCCCAGCATTTT
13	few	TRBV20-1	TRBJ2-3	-	CSAPGYLTDTQYF	TGCAGTGCCCCAGGTTACCTCACAGATACGCAGTATTTT
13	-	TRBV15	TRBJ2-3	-	CATPMPARDTQYF	TGTGCCACTCCGATGCCCGCAAGGGATACGCAGTATTTT
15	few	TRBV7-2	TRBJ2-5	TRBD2	CASSLGGLAGVTQYF	TGTGCCAGCAGCTTAGGAGGACTAGCGGGGGTGACCCAGTACTTC
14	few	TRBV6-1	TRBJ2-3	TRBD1	CASSFDRASDTQYF	TGTGCCAGCAGCTTCGACAGGGCGTCAGATACGCAGTATTTT
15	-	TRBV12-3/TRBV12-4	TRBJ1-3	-	CASSLVRSSGNTIYF	TGTGCCAGCAGTTTAGTACGCAGCTCTGGAAACACCATATATTTT
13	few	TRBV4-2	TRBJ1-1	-	CASSQEVSSEAFF	TGTGCCAGCAGCCAAGAGGTATCTTCTGAAGCTTTCTTT
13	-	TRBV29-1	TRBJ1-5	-	CSVGQGGDQPQHF	TGCAGCGTAGGGCAGGGTGGCGATCAGCCCCAGCATTTT
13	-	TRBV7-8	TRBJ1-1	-	CASSLISDTEAFF	TGTGCCAGCAGCTTAATATCGGACACTGAAGCTTTCTTT
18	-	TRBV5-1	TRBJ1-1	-	CASSLGASPQSMNTEAFF	TGCGCCAGCAGCTTGGGGGCCTCTCCCCAGAGCATGAACACTGAAGCTTTCTTT
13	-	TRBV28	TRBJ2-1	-	CASSLFKAGEQFF	TGTGCCAGCAGTTTATTTAAGGCGGGGGAGCAGTTCTTC
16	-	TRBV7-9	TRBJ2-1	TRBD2	CASSSLAGGPFNEQFF	TGTGCCAGCAGCTCGCTAGCGGGAGGGCCGTTCAATGAGCAGTTCTTC
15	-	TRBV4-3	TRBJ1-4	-	CASSHRGSTNEKLFF	TGCGCCAGCAGCCATAGGGGATCCACTAATGAAAAACTGTTTTTT
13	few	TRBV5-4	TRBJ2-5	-	CASSLVAGQIQYF	TGTGCCAGCAGCTTGGTGGCGGGGCAGATCCAGTACTTC
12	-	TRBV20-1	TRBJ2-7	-	CSAKTREYEQYF	TGCAGTGCAAAGACCCGAGAGTACGAGCAGTACTTC
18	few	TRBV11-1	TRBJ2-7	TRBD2	CASSSPGLAGYSSYEQYF	TGTGCCAGCAGCAGTCCGGGACTAGCGGGGTACAGCTCCTACGAGCAGTACTTC
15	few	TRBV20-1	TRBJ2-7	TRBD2	CSAEPGLAGVNEQYF	TGCAGTGCTGAGCCGGGACTAGCGGGAGTTAACGAGCAGTACTTC
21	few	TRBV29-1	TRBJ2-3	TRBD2	CSARRVYRLAGGPRGKDTQYF	TGCAGCGCCCGTCGGGTTTACCGACTAGCGGGAGGGCCAAGGGGAAAAGATACGCAGTATTTT
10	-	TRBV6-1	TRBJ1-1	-	CASSGLLAFF	TGTGCCAGCAGTGGGCTCCTAGCTTTCTTT
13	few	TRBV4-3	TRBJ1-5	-	CASSQEWGQPQHF	TGCGCCAGCAGCCAAGAGTGGGGACAGCCCCAGCATTTT
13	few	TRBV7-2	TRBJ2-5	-	CASTIRGRETQYF	TGTGCCAGCACCATAAGGGGCAGAGAGACCCAGTACTTC
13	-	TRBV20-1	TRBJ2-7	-	CSANEQGPYEQYF	TGCAGTGCTAACGAACAGGGACCCTACGAGCAGTACTTC
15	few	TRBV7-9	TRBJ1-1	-	CASSPQGSGNTEAFF	TGTGCCAGCAGCCCACAGGGCTCCGGGAACACTGAAGCTTTCTTT
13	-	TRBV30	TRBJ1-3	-	CAWSVSSGNTIYF	TGTGCCTGGAGTGTATCATCTGGAAACACCATATATTTT
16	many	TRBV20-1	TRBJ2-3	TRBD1	CSARILRTGVSDTQYF	TGCAGTGCTAGGATTCTCCGGACAGGGGTATCAGATACGCAGTATTTT
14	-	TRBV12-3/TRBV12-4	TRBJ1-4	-	CASSTTGHNEKLFF	TGTGCCAGCAGTACGACAGGCCATAATGAAAAACTGTTTTTT
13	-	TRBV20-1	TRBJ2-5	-	CSARDSGVETQHF	TGCAGTGCCAGGGACTCTGGTGTGGAGACCCAGCACTTC
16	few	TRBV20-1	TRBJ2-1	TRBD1	CSARDPQDRVINEQFF	TGCAGTGCTAGAGACCCCCAGGACAGGGTGATCAATGAGCAGTTCTTC